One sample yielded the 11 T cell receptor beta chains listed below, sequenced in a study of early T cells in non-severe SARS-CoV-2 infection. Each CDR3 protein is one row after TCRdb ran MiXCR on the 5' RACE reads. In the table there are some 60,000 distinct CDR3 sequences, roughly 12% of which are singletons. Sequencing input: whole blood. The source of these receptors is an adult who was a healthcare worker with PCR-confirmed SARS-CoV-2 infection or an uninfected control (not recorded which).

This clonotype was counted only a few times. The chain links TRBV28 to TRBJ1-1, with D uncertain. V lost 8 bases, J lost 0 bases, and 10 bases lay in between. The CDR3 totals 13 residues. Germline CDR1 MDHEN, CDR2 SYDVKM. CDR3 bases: TGTGCCAGCTGGCAGAGTATGAACACTGAAGCTTTCTTT. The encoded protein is CASWQSMNTEAFF.

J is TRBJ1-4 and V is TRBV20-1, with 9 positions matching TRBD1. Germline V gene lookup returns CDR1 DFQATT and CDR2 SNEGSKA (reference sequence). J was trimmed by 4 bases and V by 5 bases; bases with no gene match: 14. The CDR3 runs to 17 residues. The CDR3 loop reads CSAADRGRGTSNEKLFF. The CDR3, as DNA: TGCAGTGCTGCGGACAGGGGACGAGGAACAAGTAATGAAAAACTGTTTTTT.

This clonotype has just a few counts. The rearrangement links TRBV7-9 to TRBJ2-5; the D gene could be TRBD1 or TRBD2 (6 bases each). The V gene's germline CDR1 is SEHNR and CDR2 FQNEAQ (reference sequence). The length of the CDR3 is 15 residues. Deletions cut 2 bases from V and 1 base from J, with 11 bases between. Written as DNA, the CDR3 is TGTGCCAGCAGCTTACGGGGGCAGACCCAAGAGACCCAGTACTTC. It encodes CASSLRGQTQETQYF. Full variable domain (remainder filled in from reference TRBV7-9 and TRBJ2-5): DTGVSQNPRHKITKRGQNVTFRCDPISEHNRLYWYRQTLGQGPEFLTYFQNEAQLEKSRLLSDRFSAERPKGSFSTLEIQRTEQGDSAMYLCASSLRGQTQETQYFGPGTRLLVL.

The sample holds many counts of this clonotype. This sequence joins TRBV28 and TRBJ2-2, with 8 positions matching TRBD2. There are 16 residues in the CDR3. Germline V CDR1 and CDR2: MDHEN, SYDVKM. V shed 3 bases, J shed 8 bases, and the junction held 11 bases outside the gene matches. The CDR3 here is CASSLPLGGATGELFF. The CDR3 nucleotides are TGTGCCAGCAGTTTGCCCCTCGGGGGGGCCACTGGGGAGCTGTTTTTT.

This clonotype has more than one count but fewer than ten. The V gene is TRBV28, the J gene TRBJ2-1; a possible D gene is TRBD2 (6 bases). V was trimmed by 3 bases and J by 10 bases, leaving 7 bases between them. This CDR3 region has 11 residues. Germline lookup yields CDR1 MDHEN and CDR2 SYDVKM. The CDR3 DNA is TGTGCCAGCAGTTTGCGGGAAGAGCAGTTCTTC. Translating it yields CASSLREEQFF.

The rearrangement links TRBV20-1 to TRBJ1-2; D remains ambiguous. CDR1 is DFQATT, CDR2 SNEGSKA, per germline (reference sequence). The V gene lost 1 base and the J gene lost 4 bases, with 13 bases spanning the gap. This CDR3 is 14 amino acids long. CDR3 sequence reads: CSARVYTAAYGYTF. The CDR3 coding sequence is TGCAGTGCTAGAGTTTACACGGCAGCCTATGGCTACACCTTC.

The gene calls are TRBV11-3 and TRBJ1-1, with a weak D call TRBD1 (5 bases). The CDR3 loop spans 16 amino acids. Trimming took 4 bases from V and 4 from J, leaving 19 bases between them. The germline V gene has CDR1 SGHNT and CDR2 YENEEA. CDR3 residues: CASSSTPTGPSTEAFF. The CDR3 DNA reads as TGTGCCAGCAGCTCCACCCCCACGGGGCCGAGCACTGAAGCTTTCTTT.

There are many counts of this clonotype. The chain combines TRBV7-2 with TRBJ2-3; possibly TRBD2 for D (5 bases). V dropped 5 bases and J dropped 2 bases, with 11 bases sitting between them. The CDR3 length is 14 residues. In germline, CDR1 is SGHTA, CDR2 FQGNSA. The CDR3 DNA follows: TGTGCCAGCAGCCTCCGGACTCACACAGATACGCAGTATTTT. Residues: CASSLRTHTDTQYF.

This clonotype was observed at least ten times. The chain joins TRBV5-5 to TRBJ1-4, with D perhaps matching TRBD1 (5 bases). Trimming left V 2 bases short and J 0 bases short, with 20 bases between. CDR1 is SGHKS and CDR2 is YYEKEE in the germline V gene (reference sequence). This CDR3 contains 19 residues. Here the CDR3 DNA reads TGTGCCAGCAGCTTTGAACAACCGGGACTGATAGCAACTAATGAAAAACTGTTTTTT. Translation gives CASSFEQPGLIATNEKLFF.

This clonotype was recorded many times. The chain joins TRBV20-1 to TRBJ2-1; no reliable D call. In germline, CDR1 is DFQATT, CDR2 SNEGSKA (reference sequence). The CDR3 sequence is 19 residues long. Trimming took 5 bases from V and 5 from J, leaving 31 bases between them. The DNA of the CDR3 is TGCAGTGCTTTTTCGGCACTGGGTCCGGAAACGGTCGTGGACAATGAGCAGTTCTTC. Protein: CSAFSALGPETVVDNEQFF.

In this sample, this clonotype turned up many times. The CDR3 region has the DNA TGTGCCAGCAGCTTAACACAGGGGATAAACACTGAAGCTTTCTTT. Translating it yields CASSLTQGINTEAFF. V usage is TRBV5-5 and J usage is TRBJ1-1; 7 nucleotides line up with TRBD1. CDR1 and CDR2 from the germline V gene are SGHKS and YYEKEE (reference sequence). The CDR3 extends over 15 amino acids. V was pared by 2 bases and J by 2 bases, with 6 bases of the junction left unmatched. The full variable domain, with the rest looked up from reference TRBV5-5 and TRBJ1-1, is DAGVTQSPTHLIKTRGQQVTLRCSPISGHKSVSWYQQVLGQGPQFIFQYYEKEERGRGNFPDRFSARQFPNYSSELNVNALLLGDSALYLCASSLTQGINTEAFFGQGTRLTVV.